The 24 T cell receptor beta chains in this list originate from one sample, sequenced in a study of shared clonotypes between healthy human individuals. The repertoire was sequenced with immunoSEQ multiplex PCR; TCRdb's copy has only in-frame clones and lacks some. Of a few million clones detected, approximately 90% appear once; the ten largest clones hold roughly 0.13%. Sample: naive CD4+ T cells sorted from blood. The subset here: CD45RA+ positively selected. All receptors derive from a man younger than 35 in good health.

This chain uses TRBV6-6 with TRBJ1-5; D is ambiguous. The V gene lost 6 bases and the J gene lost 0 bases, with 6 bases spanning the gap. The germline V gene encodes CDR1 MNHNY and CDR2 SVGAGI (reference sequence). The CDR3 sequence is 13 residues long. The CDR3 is CASRPDSNQPQHF. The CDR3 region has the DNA TGTGCCAGCAGACCTGATAGCAATCAGCCCCAGCATTTT.

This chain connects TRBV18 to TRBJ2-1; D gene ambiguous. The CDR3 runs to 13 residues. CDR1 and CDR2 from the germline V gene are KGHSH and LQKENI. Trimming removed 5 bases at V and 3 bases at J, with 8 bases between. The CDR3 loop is CASSIDRYNEQFF. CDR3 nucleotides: TGTGCCAGCTCAATAGACCGCTACAATGAGCAGTTCTTC.

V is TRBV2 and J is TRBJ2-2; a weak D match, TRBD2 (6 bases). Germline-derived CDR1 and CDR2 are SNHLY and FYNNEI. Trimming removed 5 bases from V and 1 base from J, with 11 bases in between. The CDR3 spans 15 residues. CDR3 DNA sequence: TGTGCCAGCAGTCCGGGACTTGGGAACACCGGGGAGCTGTTTTTT. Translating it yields CASSPGLGNTGELFF. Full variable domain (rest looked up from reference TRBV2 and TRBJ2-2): EPEVTQTPSHQVTQMGQEVILRCVPISNHLYFYWYRQILGQKVEFLVSFYNNEISEKSEIFDDQFSVERPDGSNFTLKIRSTKLEDSAMYFCASSPGLGNTGELFFGEGSRLTVL.

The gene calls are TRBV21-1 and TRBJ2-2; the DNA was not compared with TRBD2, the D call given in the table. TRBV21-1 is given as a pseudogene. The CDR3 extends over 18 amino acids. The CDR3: CASSKERGQRGSTGELFF. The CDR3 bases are TGTGCCAGCAGCAAGGAACGAGGGCAGCGAGGGAGCACCGGGGAGCTGTTTTTT.

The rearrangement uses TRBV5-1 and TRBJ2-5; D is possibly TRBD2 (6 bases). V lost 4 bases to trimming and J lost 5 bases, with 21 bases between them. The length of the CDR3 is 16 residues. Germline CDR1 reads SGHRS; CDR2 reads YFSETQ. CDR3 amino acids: CASSPSGAGQRETQYF. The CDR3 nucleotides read TGCGCCAGCAGCCCTAGTGGGGCGGGGCAACGGGAGACCCAGTACTTC.

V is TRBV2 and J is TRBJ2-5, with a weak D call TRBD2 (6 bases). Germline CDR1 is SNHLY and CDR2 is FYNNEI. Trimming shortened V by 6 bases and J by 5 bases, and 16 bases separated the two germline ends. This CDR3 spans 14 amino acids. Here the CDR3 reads CASRTVARGETQYF. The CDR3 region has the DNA TGTGCCAGCAGAACCGTAGCCCGGGGGGAGACCCAGTACTTC.

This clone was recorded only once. CDR3 nucleotide sequence: TGTGCCAGCAGCTTGTGGGACAGGTTCCCCCTCCAGTACTTC. It is translated as CASSLWDRFPLQYF. The genes are TRBV5-4 and TRBJ2-5; 8 bases match TRBD1. V trimming: 1 base; J trimming: 10 bases; junction bases outside the gene matches: 9. Germline CDR1 is SGHNT and CDR2 is YYREEE (reference sequence). CDR3 length equals 14 residues.

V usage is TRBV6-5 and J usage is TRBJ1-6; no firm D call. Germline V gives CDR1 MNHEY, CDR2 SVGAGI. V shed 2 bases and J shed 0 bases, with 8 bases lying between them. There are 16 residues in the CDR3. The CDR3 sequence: CASSYDPSSYNSPLHF. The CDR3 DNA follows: TGTGCCAGCAGTTACGACCCTAGCTCCTATAATTCACCCCTCCACTTT.

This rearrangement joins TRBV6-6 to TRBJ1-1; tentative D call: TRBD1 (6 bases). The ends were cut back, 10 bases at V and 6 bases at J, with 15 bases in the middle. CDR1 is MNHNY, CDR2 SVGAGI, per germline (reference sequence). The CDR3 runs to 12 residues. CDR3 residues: CATHTQGAEAFF. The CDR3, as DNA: TGTGCCACCCATACACAGGGCGCTGAAGCTTTCTTT.

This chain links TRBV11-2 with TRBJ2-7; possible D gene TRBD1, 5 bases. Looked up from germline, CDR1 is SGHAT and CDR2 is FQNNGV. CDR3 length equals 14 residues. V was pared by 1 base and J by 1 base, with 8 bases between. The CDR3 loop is CASSLASGSYEQYF. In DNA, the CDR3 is TGTGCCAGCAGCTTAGCCTCAGGGTCCTACGAGCAGTACTTC. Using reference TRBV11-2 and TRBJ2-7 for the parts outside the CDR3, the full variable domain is EAGVAQSPRYKIIEKRQSVAFWCNPISGHATLYWYQQILGQGPKLLIQFQNNGVVDDSQLPKDRFSAERLKGVDSTLKIQPAKLEDSAVYLCASSLASGSYEQYFGPGTRLTVT.

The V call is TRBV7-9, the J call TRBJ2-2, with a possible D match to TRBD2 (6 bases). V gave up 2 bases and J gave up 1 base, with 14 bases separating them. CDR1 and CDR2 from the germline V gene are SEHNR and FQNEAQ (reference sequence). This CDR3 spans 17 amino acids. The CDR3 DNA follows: TGTGCCAGCAGCTTATTTCGGGGGAAAAGGAACACCGGGGAGCTGTTTTTT. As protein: CASSLFRGKRNTGELFF.

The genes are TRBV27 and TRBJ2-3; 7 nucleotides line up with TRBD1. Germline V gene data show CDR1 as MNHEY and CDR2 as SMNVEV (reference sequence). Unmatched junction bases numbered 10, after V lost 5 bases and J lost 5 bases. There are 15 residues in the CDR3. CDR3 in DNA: TGTGCCAGCAGTCCCCGACAGGGACGTGGAGATACGCAGTATTTT. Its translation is CASSPRQGRGDTQYF.

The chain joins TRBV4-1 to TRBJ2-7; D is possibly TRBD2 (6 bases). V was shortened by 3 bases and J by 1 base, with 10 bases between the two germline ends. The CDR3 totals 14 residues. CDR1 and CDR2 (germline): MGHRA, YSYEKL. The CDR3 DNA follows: TGCGCCAGCAGCCAGTTACTAGCATCCTACGAGCAGTACTTC. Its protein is CASSQLLASYEQYF.

CDR3 nucleotides: TGCAGCGTGCGTGAAAATCCGGGGAGTATCGTGTACGAGCAGTACTTC. This codes for CSVRENPGSIVYEQYF. V is TRBV29-1 and J is TRBJ2-7; D might be TRBD2 (5 bases). CDR1 is SQVTM, CDR2 ANQGSEA, per germline. The CDR3 length is 16 residues. Trimming removed 6 bases from V and 4 bases from J, with 25 bases in between.

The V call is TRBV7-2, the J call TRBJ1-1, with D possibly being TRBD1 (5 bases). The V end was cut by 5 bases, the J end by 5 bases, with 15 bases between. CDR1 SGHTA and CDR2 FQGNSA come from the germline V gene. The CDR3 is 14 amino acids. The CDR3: CASSPTSRGTEAFF. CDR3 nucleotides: TGTGCCAGCAGCCCTACGAGCCGGGGGACTGAAGCTTTCTTT.

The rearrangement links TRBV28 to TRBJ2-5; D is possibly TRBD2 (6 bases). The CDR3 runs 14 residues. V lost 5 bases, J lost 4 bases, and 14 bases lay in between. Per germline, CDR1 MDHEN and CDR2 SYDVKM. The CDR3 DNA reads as TGTGCCAGCAGTCGACTAGTCGGGGGAGAGACCCAGTACTTC. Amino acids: CASSRLVGGETQYF.

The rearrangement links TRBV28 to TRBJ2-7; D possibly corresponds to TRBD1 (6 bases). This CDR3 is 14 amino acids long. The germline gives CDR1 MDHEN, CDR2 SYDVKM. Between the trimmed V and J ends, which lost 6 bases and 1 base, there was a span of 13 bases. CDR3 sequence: CASRPLGQSYEQYF. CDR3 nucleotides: TGTGCCAGCAGGCCCCTAGGACAGTCCTACGAGCAGTACTTC. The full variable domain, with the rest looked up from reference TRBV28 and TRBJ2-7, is DVKVTQSSRYLVKRTGEKVFLECVQDMDHENMFWYRQDPGLGLRLIYFSYDVKMKEKGDIPEGYSVSREKKERFSLILESASTNQTSMYLCASRPLGQSYEQYFGPGTRLTVT.

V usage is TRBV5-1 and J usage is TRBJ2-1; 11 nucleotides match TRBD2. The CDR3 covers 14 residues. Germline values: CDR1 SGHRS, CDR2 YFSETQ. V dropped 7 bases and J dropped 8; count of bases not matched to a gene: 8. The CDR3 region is CASGFSGRADEQFF. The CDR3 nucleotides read TGCGCCAGCGGATTTAGCGGGAGGGCCGATGAGCAGTTCTTC.

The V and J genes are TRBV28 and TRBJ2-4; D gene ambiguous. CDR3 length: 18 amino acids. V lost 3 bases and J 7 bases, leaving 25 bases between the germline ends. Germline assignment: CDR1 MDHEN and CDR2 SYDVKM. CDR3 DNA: TGTGCCAGCAGTTTTAATGGTTTGGGGTCAGGATATGGGAACATTCAGTACTTC. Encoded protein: CASSFNGLGSGYGNIQYF.

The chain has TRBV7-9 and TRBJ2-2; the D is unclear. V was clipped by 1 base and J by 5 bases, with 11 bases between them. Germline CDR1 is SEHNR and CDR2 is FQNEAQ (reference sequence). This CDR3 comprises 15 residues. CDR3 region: CASSLGSIETGELFF. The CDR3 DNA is TGTGCCAGCAGCTTAGGTAGCATTGAGACCGGGGAGCTGTTTTTT.

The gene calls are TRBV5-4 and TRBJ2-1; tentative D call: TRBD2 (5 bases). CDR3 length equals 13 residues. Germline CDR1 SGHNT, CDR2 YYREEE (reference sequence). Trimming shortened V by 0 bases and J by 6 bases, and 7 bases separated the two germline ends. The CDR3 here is CASSLDSVNEQFF. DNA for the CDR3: TGTGCCAGCAGCTTGGATAGCGTCAATGAGCAGTTCTTC.

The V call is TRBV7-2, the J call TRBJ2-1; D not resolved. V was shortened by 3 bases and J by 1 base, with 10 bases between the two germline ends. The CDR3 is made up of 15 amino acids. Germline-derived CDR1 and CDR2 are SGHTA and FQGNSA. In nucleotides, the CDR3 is TGTGCCAGCAGCTTGACCCAGTTATCCTACAATGAGCAGTTCTTC. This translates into CASSLTQLSYNEQFF.

The chain's CDR3 is CASSELTTGLKAFF. The CDR3 DNA is TGTGCCAGCAGTGAGCTAACGACAGGGCTCAAAGCTTTCTTT. The chain links TRBV25-1 to TRBJ1-1; TRBD1 matches 7 bases. V trimming: 3 bases; J trimming: 9 bases; junction bases outside the gene matches: 10. CDR3 length: 14 amino acids. Germline CDR1 reads MGHDK; CDR2 reads SYGVNS.

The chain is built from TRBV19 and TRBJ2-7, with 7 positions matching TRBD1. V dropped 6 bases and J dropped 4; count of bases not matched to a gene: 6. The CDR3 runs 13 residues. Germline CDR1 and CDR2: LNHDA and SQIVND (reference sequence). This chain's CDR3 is CASRKTGSYEQYF. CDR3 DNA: TGTGCCAGTAGGAAGACAGGGTCGTACGAGCAGTACTTC.